Shown below are 29 T cell receptor beta chains from a single sample sequenced in a study of control samples from healthy donors and cancer patients. Repertoires were generated with immunoSEQ multiplex PCR, while TCRdb's copy carries only in-frame clones and drops some. The sample carries around 250,000 clones, approximately 80% recorded once. Sequenced material: PBMCs. These receptors all stem from a woman aged 60-75 years with lung cancer.

V gene TRBV6-5 combines with J gene TRBJ1-2; TRBD1 aligns across 8 bases. Germline V gene sequence: CDR1 MNHEY, CDR2 SVGAGI. CDR3 length: 15 amino acids. Trimming took 2 bases from V and 4 from J; bases not matched to a gene: 6. The CDR3 here is CASSYRRTGSYGYTF. DNA for the CDR3: TGTGCCAGCAGTTACCGCCGGACAGGGTCCTATGGCTACACCTTC.

The chain links TRBV7-9 to TRBJ2-3; TRBD2 matches 11 bases. This CDR3 is 18 amino acids long. Losses at the gene ends were 1 base for V and 4 bases for J; bases not matched to a gene: 10. CDR1 is SEHNR and CDR2 is FQNEAQ in the germline V gene (reference sequence). The CDR3 DNA follows: TGTGCCAGCAGCTTAGGACTAGCGGGGACCCTGGGGCCAGATACGCAGTATTTT. Its translation: CASSLGLAGTLGPDTQYF.

With regard to this clone: The sample holds other DNA sequences that translate to the same CDR3. CDR3 sequence reads: CASSYSGRGNTEAFF. CDR3 nucleotides: TGTGCCAGCAGTTACTCGGGCAGGGGGAACACTGAAGCTTTCTTT. V usage is TRBV6-5 and J usage is TRBJ1-1, with D perhaps matching TRBD1 (6 bases). In germline, CDR1 is MNHEY, CDR2 SVGAGI. The CDR3 runs to 15 residues. V shed 0 bases and J shed 1 base, with 9 bases lying between them.

The chain carries TRBV25-1 and TRBJ2-7; D is undetermined. The CDR3 has 11 amino acids. The germline V gene encodes CDR1 MGHDK and CDR2 SYGVNS. The ends were cut back, 3 bases at V and 4 bases at J, with 4 bases in the middle. CDR3 sequence: CASSDLYEQYF. The CDR3 DNA is TGTGCCAGCAGTGATTTATACGAGCAGTACTTC.

The genes are TRBV11-2 and TRBJ2-4; D may correspond to TRBD1 or TRBD2 (7 bases each). V was trimmed by 4 bases and J by 8 bases, leaving 18 bases between them. This CDR3 is built from 15 residues. The germline gives CDR1 SGHAT, CDR2 FQNNGV. The CDR3 DNA reads TGTGCCAGCAGCTCCCAGGGGGGAGGGCGGGACATTCAGTACTTC. Translated: CASSSQGGGRDIQYF.

This sequence joins TRBV7-2 and TRBJ2-3, with 9 bases identical to TRBD2. This CDR3 has 15 amino acids. Germline lookup yields CDR1 SGHTA and CDR2 FQGNSA. V shed 5 bases, J shed 3 bases, and the junction held 6 bases outside the gene matches. The CDR3 sequence is CASSRGGARTDTQYF. The CDR3 DNA reads TGTGCCAGCAGCCGCGGGGGGGCCAGGACAGATACGCAGTATTTT. The entire variable domain, with the rest obtained from reference TRBV7-2 and TRBJ2-3, is as follows: GAGVSQSPSNKVTEKGKDVELRCDPISGHTALYWYRQSLGQGLEFLIYFQGNSAPDKSGLPSDRFSAERTGGSVSTLTIQRTQQEDSAVYLCASSRGGARTDTQYFGPGTRLTVL.

The rearrangement joins TRBV2 to TRBJ2-5, with D unresolved. The V end was cut by 6 bases, the J end by 0 bases, with 17 bases between. Germline assignment: CDR1 SNHLY and CDR2 FYNNEI. The CDR3 contains 16 residues. This CDR3 reads CASRASLFGYQETQYF. The CDR3 DNA reads TGTGCCAGCAGAGCCTCTCTGTTCGGGTACCAAGAGACCCAGTACTTC.

J is TRBJ2-2 and V is TRBV20-1, with 11 bases matching TRBD2. With 3 bases clipped from V and 2 bases from J, the junction kept 11 bases outside the gene matches. Germline CDR1 and CDR2: DFQATT and SNEGSKA (reference sequence). The CDR3 has 18 residues. This CDR3 reads CSASSVLAGGSNTGELFF. The CDR3 DNA reads as TGCAGTGCTAGTAGCGTGCTAGCGGGAGGATCTAACACCGGGGAGCTGTTTTTT.

DNA of the CDR3: TGTGCCAGCAGCTCCCCTGCCAAGAACCGTAACTATGGCTACACCTTC. This encodes CASSSPAKNRNYGYTF. This chain joins TRBV9 and TRBJ1-2; D ambiguous. CDR1 is SGDLS, CDR2 YYNGEE, per germline. CDR3 length: 16 amino acids. The V and J ends lost 4 bases and 1 base respectively, with 17 bases between them. The full variable domain, with the rest looked up from reference TRBV9 and TRBJ1-2, is DSGVTQTPKHLITATGQRVTLRCSPRSGDLSVYWYQQSLDQGLQFLIQYYNGEERAKGNILERFSAQQFPDLHSELNLSSLELGDSALYFCASSSPAKNRNYGYTFGSGTRLTVV.

This clone was seen once. This chain links TRBV5-5 with TRBJ2-5; 7 bases map to TRBD1. CDR1 and CDR2 (germline): SGHKS, YYEKEE (reference sequence). V trimming: 0 bases; J trimming: 1 base; junction bases outside the gene matches: 3. The CDR3 has 15 amino acids. Here the CDR3 DNA reads TGTGCCAGCAGCTTGGAGGGACAGCCCCAAGAGACCCAGTACTTC. As protein: CASSLEGQPQETQYF.

A single count supports this clone. The CDR3 coding sequence is TGTGCCAGCTCACTTGGACAGGGGGATACAGGGAATGAGCAGTTCTTC. The encoded protein is CASSLGQGDTGNEQFF. The V gene is TRBV18, the J gene TRBJ2-1, with 10 bases aligning to TRBD1. The germline V gene has CDR1 KGHSH and CDR2 LQKENI. Trimming took 4 bases from V and 7 from J; bases not matched to a gene: 10. This CDR3 comprises 16 residues.

The chain couples TRBV5-1 to TRBJ1-4; 7 nucleotides match TRBD1. Trimming at V came to 1 base and at J to 1 base, leaving 7 bases not matched to a gene. The CDR3 has 17 residues. The germline V gene encodes CDR1 SGHRS and CDR2 YFSETQ. CDR3 bases: TGCGCCAGCAGCTTGCTGACAGGGACGGGAACTAATGAAAAACTGTTTTTT. Protein: CASSLLTGTGTNEKLFF.

V usage is TRBV5-6 and J usage is TRBJ2-7, with 11 bases lining up with TRBD1. Germline V gene lookup returns CDR1 SGHDT and CDR2 YYEEEE. Germline trimming cut 3 bases from V and 7 bases from J; bases unmatched to any gene: 9. This CDR3 has 15 amino acids. CDR3 loop: CASSSNGQGAREQYF. For the CDR3, the DNA is TGTGCCAGCAGCTCGAATGGACAGGGGGCGCGAGAGCAGTACTTC.

J is TRBJ2-7 and V is TRBV7-9, with D possibly being TRBD2 (5 bases). Germline lookup yields CDR1 SEHNR and CDR2 FQNEAQ (reference sequence). V was cut by 2 bases and J by 2 bases, with 10 bases left in between. CDR3 length: 14 amino acids. CDR3 protein: CASSLTVGTYEQYF. In DNA, the CDR3 is TGTGCCAGCAGCTTAACAGTCGGGACCTACGAGCAGTACTTC.

The chain combines TRBV9 with TRBJ1-6, with TRBD1 matching 8 bases. V trimming: 4 bases; J trimming: 1 base; junction bases outside the gene matches: 7. The CDR3 spans 17 residues. Germline CDR1 reads SGDLS; CDR2 reads YYNGEE. The CDR3 loop reads CASSIGQGRSYNSPLHF. The CDR3 DNA sequence: TGTGCCAGCAGCATCGGACAGGGAAGATCCTATAATTCACCCCTCCACTTT.

The J gene is TRBJ2-3, the V gene TRBV19; TRBD1 might be the D (6 bases). The CDR3 sequence is 15 residues long. CDR1 is LNHDA, CDR2 SQIVND, per germline (reference sequence). V shed 3 bases and J shed 5 bases, with 15 bases lying between them. The CDR3 is CASSIDGTLGDTQYF. CDR3 sequence (DNA): TGTGCCAGTAGTATCGACGGGACACTAGGAGATACGCAGTATTTT.

The chain uses TRBV24-1 and TRBJ1-4; the D gene is possibly TRBD1 (5 bases). Trimming removed 10 bases at V and 4 bases at J, with 9 bases between. The length of the CDR3 is 12 residues. Per germline, CDR1 KGHDR and CDR2 SFDVKD. CDR3 protein: CATGALNEKLFF. In DNA, the CDR3 is TGTGCCACAGGGGCCCTTAATGAAAAACTGTTTTTT.

V is TRBV5-3 and J is TRBJ2-1, with D perhaps matching TRBD1 (5 bases). TRBV5-3 is classed as an ORF, of uncertain function. The CDR3 spans 13 residues. V lost 4 bases and J 12 bases, leaving 17 bases between the germline ends. CDR3 protein: CARSPPRGPPQFF. As DNA, the CDR3 is TGTGCCAGAAGCCCACCTAGGGGCCCTCCGCAGTTCTTC.

The rearrangement links TRBV5-6 to TRBJ1-1; 12 bases align to TRBD1. CDR1 is SGHDT, CDR2 YYEEEE, per germline. CDR3 length: 16 residues. The ends lost 5 bases at V and 5 bases at J; junction bases unmatched: 10. CDR3 bases: TGTGCCAGCAGACCGGGACAGGGGGCGGTGTATACTGAAGCTTTCTTT. This sequence encodes CASRPGQGAVYTEAFF.

The chain has TRBV28 and TRBJ1-1; D possibly corresponds to TRBD1 (6 bases). Between the trimmed V and J ends, which lost 5 bases and 1 base, there was a span of 17 bases. The CDR3 runs 16 residues. The germline CDR1 and CDR2 sequences are MDHEN and SYDVKM. The CDR3, as DNA: TGTGCCAGCAGTCCACCGTTTACAGGGAGGAACACTGAAGCTTTCTTT. This codes for CASSPPFTGRNTEAFF.

This clone was detected a few times. V usage is TRBV2 and J usage is TRBJ2-1, with 8 bases aligning to TRBD2. The CDR3 is made up of 16 amino acids. Germline CDR1 and CDR2: SNHLY and FYNNEI. Trimming cost V 6 bases and J 6 bases; bases outside gene matches: 13. CDR3 sequence reads: CASRGPGTSLVNEQFF. The DNA for the CDR3 is TGTGCCAGCAGGGGTCCCGGGACTAGTTTAGTCAATGAGCAGTTCTTC.

The rearrangement joins TRBV2 to TRBJ2-1; the D call may be TRBD1 or TRBD2 (7 bases each). Germline loops: CDR1 SNHLY, CDR2 FYNNEI. The CDR3 is made up of 14 amino acids. The V and J ends lost 4 bases and 7 bases respectively, with 14 bases between them. This CDR3 is CASSATRGGNEQFF. In nucleotides, the CDR3 is TGTGCCAGCAGTGCGACCAGGGGGGGGAATGAGCAGTTCTTC.

The J gene is TRBJ2-5, the V gene TRBV9, with D possibly being TRBD2 (6 bases). CDR1 is SGDLS, CDR2 YYNGEE, per germline. The V and J ends lost 6 bases and 4 bases respectively, with 16 bases between them. This CDR3 contains 14 residues. The CDR3 nucleotides are TGTGCCAGCACACCGGACCCGGGGGTAGAGACCCAGTACTTC. This encodes CASTPDPGVETQYF.

The J gene is TRBJ2-1, the V gene TRBV24-1; TRBD2 matches 8 bases. V was clipped by 4 bases and J by 0 bases; unmatched bases: 7. The CDR3 covers 17 residues. Germline CDR1 is KGHDR and CDR2 is SFDVKD. This chain's CDR3 is CATSDAFSGSSYNEQFF. The DNA for the CDR3 is TGTGCCACCAGTGACGCATTCAGCGGGAGCTCCTACAATGAGCAGTTCTTC.

The rearrangement joins TRBV5-1 to TRBJ1-2; the match to TRBD1 covers 8 bases. Germline assignment: CDR1 SGHRS and CDR2 YFSETQ. Trimming took 4 bases from V and 6 from J; bases not matched to a gene: 2. The CDR3 is 12 residues long. CDR3 protein: CASSGQGNGYTF. The CDR3 bases are TGCGCCAGCAGCGGACAGGGTAATGGCTACACCTTC.

The chain carries TRBV2 and TRBJ2-5; 7 bases map to TRBD1. The CDR3 contains 15 residues. V shed 2 bases, J shed 1 base, and the junction held 4 bases outside the gene matches. Germline values: CDR1 SNHLY, CDR2 FYNNEI. The chain's CDR3 is CASSERAGGQETQYF. CDR3 in DNA: TGTGCCAGCAGTGAAAGGGCAGGGGGCCAAGAGACCCAGTACTTC. The full variable domain, in which reference TRBV2 and TRBJ2-5 provide the parts outside the CDR3, is EPEVTQTPSHQVTQMGQEVILRCVPISNHLYFYWYRQILGQKVEFLVSFYNNEISEKSEIFDDQFSVERPDGSNFTLKIRSTKLEDSAMYFCASSERAGGQETQYFGPGTRLLVL.

The chain uses TRBV10-3 and TRBJ1-1, with D possibly being TRBD1 (5 bases). Germline CDR1 is ENHRY and CDR2 is SYGVKD. Between the trimmed V and J ends, which lost 0 bases and 4 bases, there was a span of 12 bases. This CDR3 region has 15 residues. The CDR3 is CAISESMVGVTEAFF. Here the CDR3 DNA reads TGTGCCATCAGTGAGTCGATGGTGGGGGTCACTGAAGCTTTCTTT.

The CDR3 here is CASSSRGTVAKNIQYF. CDR3 DNA sequence: TGTGCCAGCAGTTCGCGTGGGACAGTAGCCAAAAACATTCAGTACTTC. V is TRBV6-2 or TRBV6-3 and J is TRBJ2-4, with 7 positions matching TRBD1. Trimming took 4 bases from V and 0 from J; bases not matched to a gene: 6. Germline-derived CDR1 and CDR2 are MNHEY and SVGEGT. This CDR3 has 16 residues.

The chain recombines TRBV5-5 with TRBJ1-6; D gene unclear. In germline, CDR1 is SGHKS, CDR2 YYEKEE (reference sequence). This CDR3 contains 14 residues. V lost 1 base to trimming and J lost 7 bases, with 9 bases between them. This chain's CDR3 is CASSLLVTNSPLHF. DNA for the CDR3: TGTGCCAGCAGCTTGTTGGTAACGAATTCACCCCTCCACTTT.